Presented here are 20 T cell receptor beta chains from one specimen sequenced in a study of shared clonotypes between healthy human individuals (dated by TCRdb to 2020 to 2022). Libraries were built with the immunoSEQ multiplex PCR assay. Entries here come from immuneACCESS through TCRdb and include only in-frame sequences with V and J called. Some clones fail to appear in such tables; in the studies checked, an unresolved V gene covers under half of the shortfall, and the cause of the remainder is unknown. The sample table holds 980,000 or so clones, of which around three quarters were seen once. About 1.5% of the sample is held by the ten biggest clonotypes. The source material was memory CD4+ T cells sorted from blood. According to the study, the label for this sample's cell subset or site signals: CD45RA-negative fraction. These receptors were obtained from a man aged 18 to 29 in good health.

The chain employs TRBV19 and TRBJ2-7; no clear D. The germline V gene has CDR1 LNHDA and CDR2 SQIVND (reference sequence). Between the trimmed V and J ends, which lost 6 bases and 0 bases, there was a span of 15 bases. The CDR3 has 15 residues. This CDR3 is CASSIRLQSSYEQYF. In DNA, the CDR3 is TGTGCCAGTAGCATTCGTTTGCAGAGCTCCTACGAGCAGTACTTC. The entire variable domain, with the rest obtained from reference TRBV19 and TRBJ2-7, is as follows: DGGITQSPKYLFRKEGQNVTLSCEQNLNHDAMYWYRQDPGQGLRLIYYSQIVNDFQKGDIAEGYSVSREKKESFPLTVTSAQKNPTAFYLCASSIRLQSSYEQYFGPGTRLTVT.

This clone was counted only a few times. V and J are TRBV21-1 and TRBJ1-1. TRBV21-1 is a documented pseudogene. The CDR3 is 12 amino acids. CDR3 protein: CASSCQGGEAFF. CDR3 in DNA: TGTGCCAGCAGCTGCCAGGGAGGTGAAGCTTTCTTT.

The chain is built from TRBV6-6 and TRBJ1-4; D might be TRBD1 (6 bases). Germline CDR1 is MNHNY and CDR2 is SVGAGI (reference sequence). This CDR3 comprises 15 residues. V shed 4 bases and J shed 0 bases, with 9 bases lying between them. CDR3 bases: TGTGCCAGCAGTTGGGGGCTTGCAACTAATGAAAAACTGTTTTTT. This encodes CASSWGLATNEKLFF.

This clone has a count of ten or more. V and J are TRBV5-4 and TRBJ1-1; perhaps TRBD1 as D (5 bases). V lost 2 bases and J lost 3, with 23 bases in between. CDR3 length equals 18 residues. Germline V gives CDR1 SGHNT, CDR2 YYREEE (reference sequence). The CDR3 spells CASSLIWTTPTKDTEAFF. The DNA of the CDR3 is TGTGCCAGCAGCTTAATTTGGACAACTCCTACCAAGGACACTGAAGCTTTCTTT. Full variable domain (rest looked up from reference TRBV5-4 and TRBJ1-1): ETGVTQSPTHLIKTRGQQVTLRCSSQSGHNTVSWYQQALGQGPQFIFQYYREEENGRGNFPPRFSGLQFPNYSSELNVNALELDDSALYLCASSLIWTTPTKDTEAFFGQGTRLTVV.

The V and J genes are TRBV12-5 and TRBJ1-3; D is unresolved. Trimming pared 7 bases from V and 2 bases from J, leaving 3 bases between. The CDR3 length is 11 residues. The germline V gene has CDR1 LGHNT and CDR2 FRNRAP. The CDR3 region is CASETGNTIYF. Written as DNA, the CDR3 is TGTGCTAGTGAAACTGGAAACACCATATATTTT.

This chain links TRBV30 with TRBJ2-7; tentatively, D is TRBD1 or TRBD2 (5 bases each). The CDR3 has 14 amino acids. Germline V CDR1 and CDR2: GTSNPN, SVGIG (reference sequence). Deletions cut 1 base from V and 2 bases from J, with 12 bases between. The CDR3 protein is CAWSDGDGTYEQYF. Here the CDR3 DNA reads TGTGCCTGGAGTGACGGGGACGGAACCTACGAGCAGTACTTC.

This clone showed up many times. This chain links TRBV11-2 with TRBJ2-5; possible D gene TRBD2, 5 bases. V was shortened by 6 bases and J by 5 bases, with 16 bases between the two germline ends. This CDR3 comprises 14 residues. Germline V gives CDR1 SGHAT, CDR2 FQNNGV. CDR3: CASRPGLRVETQYF. In nucleotides, the CDR3 is TGTGCCAGCAGGCCAGGTTTGAGGGTTGAGACCCAGTACTTC. The full variable domain, rest sourced from reference TRBV11-2 and TRBJ2-5, is EAGVAQSPRYKIIEKRQSVAFWCNPISGHATLYWYQQILGQGPKLLIQFQNNGVVDDSQLPKDRFSAERLKGVDSTLKIQPAKLEDSAVYLCASRPGLRVETQYFGPGTRLLVL.

This clone was counted ten times or more. The chain has TRBV25-1 and TRBJ1-4; D perhaps matches TRBD1 (5 bases). Germline V gene lookup returns CDR1 MGHDK and CDR2 SYGVNS. V was shortened by 3 bases and J by 5 bases, with 13 bases between the two germline ends. This CDR3 contains 15 residues. The chain's CDR3 is CASSDRTTPNEKLFF. The CDR3 nucleotides are TGTGCCAGCAGTGATCGGACAACCCCGAATGAAAAACTGTTTTTT.

The sample holds one count of this clone. The rearrangement joins TRBV5-6 to TRBJ2-7; 14 bases map to TRBD2. The CDR3 has 12 amino acids. Germline V gene lookup returns CDR1 SGHDT and CDR2 YYEEEE. The CDR3 spells CASSPGLAGESV. Written as DNA, the CDR3 is TGTGCCAGCAGCCCGGGACTAGCGGGAGAAAGCGTC.

This clone occurred a few times. The genes are TRBV18 and TRBJ1-3; D is uncertain. There are 13 residues in the CDR3. The germline CDR1 and CDR2 sequences are KGHSH and LQKENI. Trimming cost V 9 bases and J 4 bases, with 13 bases left between them. CDR3 sequence (DNA): TGTGCCAGTTGCTTAATCCCGGGAAACACCATATATTTT. This translates into CASCLIPGNTIYF.

The chain is built from TRBV6-4 and TRBJ1-1, with D tentatively TRBD1 (6 bases). Germline V lookup: CDR1 MRHNA, CDR2 SNTAGT. The CDR3 runs to 15 residues. Trimming left V 6 bases short and J 5 bases short, with 19 bases between. CDR3 DNA: TGTGCCAGCAGCCCGAACCGGGGGGCTCCGACTGAAGCTTTCTTT. Translation gives CASSPNRGAPTEAFF.

The chain has TRBV5-5 and TRBJ1-6, with 7 bases fitting TRBD1. The CDR3 totals 15 residues. Trimming removed 4 bases from V and 4 bases from J; junction bases left unmatched: 5. Looked up from germline, CDR1 is SGHKS and CDR2 is YYEKEE (reference sequence). CDR3 in amino acids: CASSATGQYNSPLHF. The DNA of the CDR3 is TGTGCCAGCAGCGCGACGGGACAGTATAATTCACCCCTCCACTTT.

This clone appeared once. The chain combines TRBV6-1 with TRBJ1-4; 9 positions agree with TRBD1. This CDR3 is 14 amino acids long. Trimming at V came to 5 bases and at J to 8 bases, leaving 6 bases not matched to a gene. Germline CDR1 and CDR2: MNHNS and SASEGT. The CDR3 sequence: CASSLQGAREKLFF. CDR3 bases: TGTGCCAGCAGTTTACAGGGGGCGAGGGAAAAACTGTTTTTT.

In its sample, this clone was seen a few times. The chain employs TRBV11-3 and TRBJ2-7; D call uncertain. The CDR3 covers 12 residues. The germline V gene has CDR1 SGHNT and CDR2 YENEEA. V was cut by 5 bases and J by 2 bases, with 7 bases left in between. The DNA of the CDR3 is TGTGCCAGCAGCCTCACGACCTACGAGCAGTACTTC. Its protein product is CASSLTTYEQYF.

V is TRBV4-1 and J is TRBJ2-7, with D perhaps TRBD1 or TRBD2 (5 bases each). The germline V gene encodes CDR1 MGHRA and CDR2 YSYEKL. The V end was cut by 3 bases, the J end by 3 bases, with 12 bases between. The CDR3 sequence is 14 residues long. CDR3 nucleotides: TGCGCCAGCAGCCAGAGGGTAAGGGGCTACGAGCAGTACTTC. Translation: CASSQRVRGYEQYF.

Regarding this clone: One base separates it from a far larger clone, so it is likely a read error. Other DNA sequences of this sample code for an identical CDR3. The chain combines TRBV6-5 with TRBJ2-1, with 10 nucleotides matching TRBD2. The CDR3 contains 15 residues. Germline-derived CDR1 and CDR2 are MNHEY and SVGAGI. J gave up 4 bases and V 0 bases, and 0 bases lay outside the gene matches. The CDR3 DNA follows: TGTGCCAGCAGTTACTCTAGCGGGGGGTACAATGAGCAGTTCTTC. Translation gives CASSYSSGGYNEQFF.

As for this clone: A read error likely explains this, since a far larger clone differs by one base. The sample has other DNA sequences that encode this CDR3 too. The rearrangement links TRBV28 to TRBJ1-1; 8 nucleotides agree with TRBD1. The germline CDR1 and CDR2 sequences are MDHEN and SYDVKM. With V trimmed by 6 bases and J by 8 bases, 2 bases remained unmatched. This CDR3 spans 11 amino acids. CDR3 coding DNA: TGTGCCAGCAGCCGGGACAGGGAAGCTTTCTTT. Translating it yields CASSRDREAFF.

This clone was seen once. This same CDR3 is encoded by further DNA sequences in the sample. The chain combines TRBV5-1 with TRBJ2-7; no clear D gene. The V gene's germline CDR1 is SGHRS and CDR2 YFSETQ. The CDR3 consists of 13 residues. V lost 0 bases to trimming and J lost 0 bases, with 4 bases between them. This chain's CDR3 is CASSLESSYEQYF. The CDR3 bases are TGCGCCAGCAGCTTGGAAAGCTCCTACGAGCAGTACTTC.

V usage is TRBV4-2 and J usage is TRBJ1-5; D is ambiguous. V was clipped by 1 base and J by 1 base, with 8 bases between them. This CDR3 is built from 15 residues. Germline CDR1 is LGHNA and CDR2 is YNFKEQ. For the CDR3, the DNA is TGTGCCAGCAGCCAAGTACCCGGCAGCAATCAGCCCCAGCATTTT. Amino acid sequence: CASSQVPGSNQPQHF.

This clone occurred a few times. The chain recombines TRBV5-6 with TRBJ1-2; D unresolved. CDR1 is SGHDT and CDR2 is YYEEEE in the germline V gene. The CDR3 covers 15 residues. Trimming took 6 bases from V and 1 from J, leaving 16 bases between them. CDR3: CASTPVSSFNYGYTF. Written as DNA, the CDR3 is TGTGCCAGCACCCCAGTGAGTTCCTTTAACTATGGCTACACCTTC.